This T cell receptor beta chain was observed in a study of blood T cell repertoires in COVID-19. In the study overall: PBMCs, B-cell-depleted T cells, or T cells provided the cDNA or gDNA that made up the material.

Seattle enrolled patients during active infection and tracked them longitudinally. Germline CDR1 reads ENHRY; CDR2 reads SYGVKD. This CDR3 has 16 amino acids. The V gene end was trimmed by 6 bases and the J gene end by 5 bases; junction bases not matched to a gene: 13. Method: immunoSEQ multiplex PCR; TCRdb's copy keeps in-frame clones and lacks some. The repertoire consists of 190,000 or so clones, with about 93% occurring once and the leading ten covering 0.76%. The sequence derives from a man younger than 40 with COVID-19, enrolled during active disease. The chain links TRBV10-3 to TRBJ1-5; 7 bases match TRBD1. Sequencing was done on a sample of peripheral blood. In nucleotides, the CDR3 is TGTGCCATCAGCGACGGACAGGCGGTCGGCGATCAGCCCCAGCATTTT. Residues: CAISDGQAVGDQPQHF.